This T cell receptor (beta chain) stems from a study of T-cell reconstitution after alpha-beta-depleted transplantation in children. Unique molecular identifiers were incorporated into the prepared TCRbeta library. One entry per CDR3 protein results from TCRdb running MiXCR on the PCR reads. The sample includes fewer than 550,000 distinct CDR3 sequences, more than 9% of them seen just once. This clonotype showed up just a few times. The sample consisted of PBMCs, taken before TCRalphabeta/CD19-depleted stem cell transplant. The clonotype originates from a child aged 2 to 10 with inherited bone marrow failure, due to receive a stem cell transplant.

The CDR3 DNA reads TGTGCCAGCAGTACCAGGACAGCTGGAGTAGGCTATGAAGCTTTCTTT. This translates into CASSTRTAGVGYEAFF. The rearrangement links TRBV6-1 to TRBJ1-1, with D tentatively TRBD1 (6 bases). CDR1 is MNHNS, CDR2 SASEGT, per germline. V was trimmed by 5 bases and J by 7 bases, leaving 23 bases between them. The CDR3 consists of 16 residues.